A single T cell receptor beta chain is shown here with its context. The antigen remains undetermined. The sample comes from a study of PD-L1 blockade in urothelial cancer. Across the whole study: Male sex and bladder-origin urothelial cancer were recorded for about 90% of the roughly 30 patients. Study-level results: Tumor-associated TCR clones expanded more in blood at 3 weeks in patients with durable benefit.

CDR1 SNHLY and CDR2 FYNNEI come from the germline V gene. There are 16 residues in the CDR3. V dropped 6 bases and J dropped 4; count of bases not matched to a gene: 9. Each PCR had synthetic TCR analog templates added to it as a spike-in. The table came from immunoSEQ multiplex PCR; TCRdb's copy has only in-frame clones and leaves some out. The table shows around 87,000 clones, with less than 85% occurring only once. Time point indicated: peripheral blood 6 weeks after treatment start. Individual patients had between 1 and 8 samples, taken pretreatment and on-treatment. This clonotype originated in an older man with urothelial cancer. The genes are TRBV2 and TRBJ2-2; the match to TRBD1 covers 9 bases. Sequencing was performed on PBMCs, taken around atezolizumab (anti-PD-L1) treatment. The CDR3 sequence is CASRPGDREGTGELFF. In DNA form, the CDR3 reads TGTGCCAGCAGACCCGGGGACAGGGAAGGCACCGGGGAGCTGTTTTTT.